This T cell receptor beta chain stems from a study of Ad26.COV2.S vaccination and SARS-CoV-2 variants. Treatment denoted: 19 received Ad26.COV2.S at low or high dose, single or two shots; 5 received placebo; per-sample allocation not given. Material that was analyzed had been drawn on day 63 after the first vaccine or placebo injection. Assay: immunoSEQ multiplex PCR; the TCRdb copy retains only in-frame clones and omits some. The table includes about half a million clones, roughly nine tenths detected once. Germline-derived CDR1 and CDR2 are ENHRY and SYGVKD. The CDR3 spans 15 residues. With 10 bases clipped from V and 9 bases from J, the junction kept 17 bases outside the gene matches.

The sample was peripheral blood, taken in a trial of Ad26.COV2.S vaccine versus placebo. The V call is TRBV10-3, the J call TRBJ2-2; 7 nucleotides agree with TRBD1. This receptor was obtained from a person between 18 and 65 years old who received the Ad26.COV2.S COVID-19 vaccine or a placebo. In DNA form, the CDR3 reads TGTGCCACCCAGCCGGGACAGCAAGACCGGAGGGAGCTGTTTTTT. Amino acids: CATQPGQQDRRELFF.